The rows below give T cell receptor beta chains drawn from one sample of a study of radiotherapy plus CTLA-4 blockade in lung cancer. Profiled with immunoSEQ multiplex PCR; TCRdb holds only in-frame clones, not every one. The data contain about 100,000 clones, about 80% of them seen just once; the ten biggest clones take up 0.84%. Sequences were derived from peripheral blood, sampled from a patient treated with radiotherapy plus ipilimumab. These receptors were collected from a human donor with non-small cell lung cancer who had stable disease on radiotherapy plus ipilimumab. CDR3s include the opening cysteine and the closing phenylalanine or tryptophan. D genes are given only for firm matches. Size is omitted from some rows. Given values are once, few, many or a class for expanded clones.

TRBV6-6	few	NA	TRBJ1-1	TGTGCCAGCAGTTATGATTCTGGGGCTCGAGAAGCTTTCTTT	CASSYDSGAREAFF
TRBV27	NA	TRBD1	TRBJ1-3	TGTGCCAGCAGTTTCTCGGACAGGAACACCATATATTTT	CASSFSDRNTIYF
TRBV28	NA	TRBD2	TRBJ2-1	TGTGCCAGCAGTTTGCCCCCTAGCGGGAGCACCTACAATGAGCAGTTCTTC	CASSLPPSGSTYNEQFF
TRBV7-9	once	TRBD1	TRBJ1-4	TGTGCCAGCAGCCCCCCGGGACAGGGATTTAAAAAACTGTTTTTT	CASSPPGQGFKKLFF
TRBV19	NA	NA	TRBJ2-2	TGTGCCAGTAGCTCCACCGGGACATTGAACACCGGGGAGCTGTTTTTT	CASSSTGTLNTGELFF
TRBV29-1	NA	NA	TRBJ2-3	TGCAGCGTTGTGGGTACAGATACGCAGTATTTT	CSVVGTDTQYF
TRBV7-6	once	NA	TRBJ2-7	TGTGCCAGCAGCTTTCAGGCTTCTCGGGCCTACGAGCAGTACTTC	CASSFQASRAYEQYF
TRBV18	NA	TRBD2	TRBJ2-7	TGTGCCAGCTCGCCACCCCCCAGCGTGGGTAGCGGGGGGGTTATTTCCTACGAGCAGTACTTC	CASSPPPSVGSGGVISYEQYF
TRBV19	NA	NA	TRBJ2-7	TGTGCCAGTAGTATAGAGCCCCTCGCAGCGGGTAGATCCTACGAGCAGTACTTC	CASSIEPLAAGRSYEQYF
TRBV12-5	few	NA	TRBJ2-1	TGTGCTAGTGGTTTCTTAGGTCAGCAGTTCTTC	CASGFLGQQFF